Described below is a single TCR beta chain sequence and its context. Its specificity is unknown. Deletions cut 5 bases from V and 4 bases from J, with 15 bases between. Looked up from germline, CDR1 is SGHAT and CDR2 is FQNNGV. This CDR3 has 14 residues. The data belong to a study of cytomegalovirus exposure and HLA in healthy donors. The study's findings and limits: Apart from CMV serostatus, no immune exposure information was available. Associated with HLA alleles at 0.05 false discovery rate in a later analysis were 16,951 TCR beta sequences.

The PCR ran on 60 Vbeta and 13 Jbeta primers. The protocol was immunoSEQ multiplex PCR, while the TCRdb copy is restricted to in-frame clones and leaves out a portion. The profile shows 150,000 to 200,000 clones, roughly 70% of them singletons. The sequence was obtained from a man aged 25 to 45 in good health and CMV-seropositive. The material sequenced was PBMCs. The chain recombines TRBV11-2 with TRBJ2-7, with D maybe TRBD2 (6 bases). CDR3 coding DNA: TGTGCCAGCAGCCAGCCCGGGACTCGGTACGAGCAGTACTTC. This codes for CASSQPGTRYEQYF.